The TCR beta chain under discussion was sequenced for a study of T cells after posttransplantation cyclophosphamide. Busulfan-fludarabine conditioning, marrow transplant, and cyclophosphamide on days +3 and +4 were administered. Assay: immunoSEQ multiplex PCR; the TCRdb copy retains only in-frame clones and omits some. The sample includes some 34,000 clones, roughly 73% of them seen just once. Whole-study results and caveats: Tissue-infiltrating T cells from skin or gut overlapped little with blood T cells. Donor-recipient repertoire similarity was low at 1-2 months, rising over year one. Recipient CMV seropositivity and CMV reactivation strongly tracked TRB clonality.

To note about this clone: The antigen is not known.

The sample in question was CD4+ T cells sorted from blood, obtained about 1,900 days after a stem cell transplant with posttransplant cyclophosphamide. The clonotype comes from a female patient aged 40 to 50 who received an allogeneic stem cell transplant from a related donor, was CMV-positive, and had no GVHD. Some T cells may have originated in the graft donor.

This chain's CDR3 is CASSPRQGATDTQYF. CDR3 sequence (DNA): TGTGCCAGCAGCCCACGGCAGGGGGCCACAGATACGCAGTATTTT. The chain uses TRBV7-9 and TRBJ2-3; TRBD1 matches 8 bases. The germline V gene encodes CDR1 SEHNR and CDR2 FQNEAQ (reference sequence). The CDR3 extends over 15 amino acids. The junction had 6 bases not matched to a gene; V was cut back by 5 bases and J by 2 bases.